Shown below are 13 T cell receptor beta chains from a single sample sequenced in a study of T cells in localized non-small cell lung cancer (dated by TCRdb to about 2020). Libraries were made using the immunoSEQ multiplex PCR assay. In TCRdb, the immuneACCESS table is reduced to in-frame sequences with V and J assigned. These tables do not hold every clone; where another copy was compared, an unresolved V gene accounts for under half, and the others remain unexplained. The sample includes 50,000 to 60,000 clones, with around 86% observed a single time. Roughly 16% of the sample is taken by the ten largest. Specimen: PBMCs, collected before any cancer treatment. All receptors derive from a female donor with stage II lung adenocarcinoma.

This chain links TRBV9 with TRBJ2-3; 14 bases fit TRBD2. Germline V gives CDR1 SGDLS, CDR2 YYNGEE. V lost 0 bases, J lost 6 bases, and 6 bases stayed unmatched. The CDR3 has 17 amino acids. The CDR3 DNA follows: TGTGCCAGCAGCGTAGTCGGACTAGCGGGGGGACGCGATACGCAGTATTTT. Protein: CASSVVGLAGGRDTQYF.

The chain combines TRBV5-1 with TRBJ1-2, with a tentative D call TRBD1 (6 bases). V was pared by 4 bases and J by 4 bases, with 20 bases between. This CDR3 spans 16 amino acids. Germline lookup yields CDR1 SGHRS and CDR2 YFSETQ. The CDR3 sequence: CASSPDGQTTIYGYTF. In nucleotides, the CDR3 is TGCGCCAGCAGCCCAGACGGACAGACTACCATCTATGGCTACACCTTC.

The CDR3 DNA follows: TGCGCCAGCAGCCTTACAGACCACAGATATAACTATGGCTACACCTTC. Translated, it gives CASSLTDHRYNYGYTF. The genes are TRBV5-1 and TRBJ1-2; D unclear. V was clipped by 4 bases and J by 1 base, with 17 bases between them. The CDR3 runs to 16 residues. Germline lookup yields CDR1 SGHRS and CDR2 YFSETQ.

This chain links TRBV7-8 with TRBJ1-1; unclear D gene. The CDR3 runs to 13 residues. Germline V lookup: CDR1 SGHVS, CDR2 FQNEAQ. V lost 1 base to trimming and J lost 3 bases, with 6 bases between them. In nucleotides, the CDR3 is TGTGCCAGCAGCTTAGACGGGGACACTGAAGCTTTCTTT. It is translated as CASSLDGDTEAFF.

V usage is TRBV12-5 and J usage is TRBJ2-7, with TRBD2 matching 14 bases. The CDR3 sequence is 18 residues long. The V and J ends lost 4 bases and 3 bases, in that order; junction bases with no gene match: 11. CDR1 and CDR2 (germline): LGHNT, FRNRAP. CDR3 loop: CASGSSPLTSGGDYEQYF. The CDR3 region has the DNA TGTGCTAGTGGTTCCTCACCATTGACTAGCGGGGGGGACTACGAGCAGTACTTC.

The chain has TRBV5-6 and TRBJ1-2; D unclear. The CDR3 extends over 14 amino acids. V was pared by 2 bases and J by 1 base, with 9 bases between. The germline V gene encodes CDR1 SGHDT and CDR2 YYEEEE. CDR3 sequence: CASSLHSGNYGYTF. CDR3 bases: TGTGCCAGCAGCTTACATTCCGGTAACTATGGCTACACCTTC.

The J gene is TRBJ2-3, the V gene TRBV12-5; D might be TRBD2 (6 bases). Germline CDR1 LGHNT, CDR2 FRNRAP. Trimming took 7 bases from V and 1 from J, leaving 15 bases between them. The CDR3 spans 15 residues. The CDR3 region is CASALRTGGTDTQYF. The CDR3 bases are TGTGCTAGTGCACTCCGGACGGGGGGCACAGATACGCAGTATTTT. Complete variable domain (other parts from reference TRBV12-5 and TRBJ2-3): DARVTQTPRHKVTEMGQEVTMRCQPILGHNTVFWYRQTMMQGLELLAYFRNRAPLDDSGMPKDRFSAEMPDATLATLKIQPSEPRDSAVYFCASALRTGGTDTQYFGPGTRLTVL.

This chain connects TRBV10-3 to TRBJ1-2; 8 positions match TRBD1. Trimming cost V 0 bases and J 6 bases; bases outside gene matches: 6. The CDR3 is 15 residues long. CDR1 is ENHRY and CDR2 is SYGVKD in the germline V gene. The CDR3 region has the DNA TGTGCCATCAGTGAGTCAGGACAGGGAACTCATGGCTACACCTTC. As protein: CAISESGQGTHGYTF.

This clone was seen a single time. This chain joins TRBV5-1 and TRBJ1-1; 7 bases are a match to TRBD1. Germline CDR1 and CDR2: SGHRS and YFSETQ. The CDR3 has 15 amino acids. V dropped 5 bases and J dropped 3; count of bases not matched to a gene: 10. The CDR3 region is CASSRRAGGDTEAFF. For the CDR3, the DNA is TGCGCCAGCAGTCGTAGGGCAGGGGGTGACACTGAAGCTTTCTTT.

This chain uses TRBV5-4 with TRBJ2-7; 11 positions match TRBD1. The length of the CDR3 is 14 residues. With 3 bases clipped from V and 6 bases from J, the junction kept 5 bases outside the gene matches. Germline lookup yields CDR1 SGHNT and CDR2 YYREEE (reference sequence). CDR3 protein: CASSSDRGRLEQYF. As DNA, the CDR3 is TGTGCCAGCAGCTCGGACAGGGGGCGCCTCGAGCAGTACTTC.

The rearrangement links TRBV11-3 to TRBJ1-5; 8 bases agree with TRBD1. Germline CDR1 reads SGHNT; CDR2 reads YENEEA. The junction had 2 bases not matched to a gene; V was cut back by 8 bases and J by 2 bases. The CDR3 loop spans 13 amino acids. The CDR3 region is CASEGQGNQPQHF. The CDR3 DNA reads as TGTGCCAGCGAGGGACAGGGCAATCAGCCCCAGCATTTT.

The V and J genes are TRBV10-3 and TRBJ2-5; 10 nucleotides agree with TRBD2. With V trimmed by 6 bases and J by 5 bases, 6 bases remained unmatched. The CDR3 has 14 amino acids. From germline, CDR1 is ENHRY and CDR2 SYGVKD. The CDR3 region has the DNA TGTGCCATCAGCGTAGCGGGGGGCTCGGAGACCCAGTACTTC. Its translation: CAISVAGGSETQYF.

This clone has just a few counts. V is TRBV6-4 and J is TRBJ2-5, with 8 bases lining up with TRBD2. Germline trimming cut 3 bases from V and 5 bases from J; bases unmatched to any gene: 5. In germline, CDR1 is MRHNA, CDR2 SNTAGT. The CDR3 sequence is 14 residues long. The CDR3 DNA follows: TGTGCCAGCAGTGAAAGAGCGGGGGAGGAGACCCAGTACTTC. Amino acid sequence: CASSERAGEETQYF.